This TCR beta chain was documented in a study of T cell responses to AZD1222 COVID-19 vaccine. Study at large: It was second doses at about 4 or about 12 weeks that were pooled.

Study-wide results and caveats: Donors, mostly white British, included more females; clonal diversity was possibly underestimated. None of the repertoires were sampled until the peak T cell response had passed. An increase in Spike-specific TCR breadth and depth was observed after two AZD1222 doses.

The V end was cut by 2 bases, the J end by 0 bases, with 11 bases between. Looked up from germline, CDR1 is MGHDK and CDR2 is SYGVNS. The length of the CDR3 is 16 residues. Produced via immunoSEQ multiplex PCR; TCRdb's table is partial and in-frame only. The sample yields over 150,000 clones, roughly 87% seen once. Remarks on this clone: Its specificity is unknown.

Sequences were derived from peripheral blood, sampled on day 0 of AZD1222 vaccination. The receptor's source is an adult in good health. The rearrangement joins TRBV25-1 to TRBJ2-1, with D possibly called TRBD1 or TRBD2 (5 bases each). Here the CDR3 reads CASSESGRVSYNEQFF. The CDR3 DNA reads TGTGCCAGCAGTGAAAGCGGCAGGGTCTCCTACAATGAGCAGTTCTTC.